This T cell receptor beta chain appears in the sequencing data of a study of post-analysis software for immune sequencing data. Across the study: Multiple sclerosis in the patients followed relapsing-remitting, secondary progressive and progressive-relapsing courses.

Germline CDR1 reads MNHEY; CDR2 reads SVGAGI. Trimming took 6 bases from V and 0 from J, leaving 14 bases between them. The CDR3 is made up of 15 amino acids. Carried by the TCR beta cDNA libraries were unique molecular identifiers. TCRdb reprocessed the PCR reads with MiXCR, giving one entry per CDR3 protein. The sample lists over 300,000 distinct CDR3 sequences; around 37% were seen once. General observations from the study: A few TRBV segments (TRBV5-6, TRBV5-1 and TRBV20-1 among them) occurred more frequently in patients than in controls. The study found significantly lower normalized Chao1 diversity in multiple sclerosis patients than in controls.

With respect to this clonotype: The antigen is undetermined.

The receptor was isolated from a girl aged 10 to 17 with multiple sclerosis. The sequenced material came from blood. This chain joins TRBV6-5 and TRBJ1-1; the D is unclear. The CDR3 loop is CASRGPGGVNTEAFF. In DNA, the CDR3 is TGTGCCAGCAGAGGGCCGGGCGGGGTGAACACTGAAGCTTTCTTT.